These T cell receptor beta chains were read from a single sample in a study of blood T cell repertoires in COVID-19. The method was immunoSEQ multiplex PCR; TCRdb's version includes in-frame clones alone and lacks a portion of them. The sample yields some 170,000 clones, more than 65% seen once. The sample was PBMCs or T cells enriched from blood (not recorded which). These receptors all come from a man in his forties or fifties who had recovered from COVID-19. Both conserved end residues are part of each CDR3. D genes are given only for firm matches. Only some rows state a clone size, as once, few, many or a class for expanded clones.

>TRBV4-1|-|-|TRBJ2-1
TGCGCCAGCAGCCCGGCTAGCCTGGTAACCTACAATGAGCAGTTCTTC
CASSPASLVTYNEQFF
>TRBV10-3|-|-|TRBJ1-1
TGTGCCATCAGTGAGGCAGGGGAGGGGAACACTGAAGCTTTCTTT
CAISEAGEGNTEAFF
>TRBV11-2|-|-|TRBJ1-4
TGTGCCAGCAGCTTAGATCTGTATAGGGAGGGACTGTTTTTT
CASSLDLYREGLFF
>TRBV7-7|-|-|TRBJ1-1
TGTGCTAGCAGCTTTGACAGGCGGCTGAACACTGAAGCTTTCTTT
CASSFDRRLNTEAFF
>TRBV3-1/TRBV3-2|-|-|TRBJ1-2
TGTGCCAGCAGCAGGGAGGGCCTGGGCGGCTACACCTTC
CASSREGLGGYTF
>TRBV11-2|-|TRBD1|TRBJ2-7
TGTGCCAGCAGCTTTGGACAGGACTACGAGCAGTACTTC
CASSFGQDYEQYF
>TRBV5-1|-|TRBD1|TRBJ2-1
TGCGCCAGCAGCTTGGCCGGGACAGGAGTCTACAATGAGCAGTTCTTC
CASSLAGTGVYNEQFF
>TRBV7-3|-|-|TRBJ1-1
TGTGCCAGCAGCTTAAACCAGTTCATGAACACTGAAGCTTTCTTT
CASSLNQFMNTEAFF
>TRBV6-6|many|-|TRBJ2-2
TGTGCCAGCACCCAGTGGGGGGTGGATACCGGGGAGCTGTTTTTT
CASTQWGVDTGELFF
>TRBV11-2|few|TRBD1|TRBJ2-2
TGTGCCAGCAGACGGGGGACAGGGGGCAAAAACACCGGGGAGCTGTTTTTT
CASRRGTGGKNTGELFF
>TRBV13|-|-|TRBJ1-3
TGTGCCAGCAGCTACACCCAAGGAAACACCATATATTTT
CASSYTQGNTIYF
>TRBV27|-|TRBD2|TRBJ2-7
TGTGCCAGCAGTCTCGGTACCGCAGGGAGGGGCGACTACGAGCAGTACTTC
CASSLGTAGRGDYEQYF
>TRBV3-1/TRBV3-2|-|TRBD1|TRBJ2-7
TGTGCCAGCAGCCAACCCGGGACAGGGTTCTACGAGCAGTACTTC
CASSQPGTGFYEQYF
>TRBV7-3|-|TRBD2|TRBJ2-1
TGTGCCAGCAACCGGGGACTAGCGGGGGGACACTCCTACAATGAGCAGTTCTTC
CASNRGLAGGHSYNEQFF
>TRBV19|few|TRBD2|TRBJ2-5
TGTGCCAGTAGTATCTATAGCGGGGGGGCACGTTTGGAGACCCAGTACTTC
CASSIYSGGARLETQYF
>TRBV30|few|TRBD1|TRBJ1-5
TGTGCCTGGAGTGTACGAGGACAGGGAGGTGGTCAGCCCCAGCATTTT
CAWSVRGQGGGQPQHF
>TRBV12-3/TRBV12-4|few|-|TRBJ2-7
TGTGCCAGCAGTTTGCAGGGGACCTACGAGCAGTACTTC
CASSLQGTYEQYF
>TRBV10-1|few|-|TRBJ1-1
TGCGCCAGCAGTGTGGGCCAATTGAACACTGAAGCTTTCTTT
CASSVGQLNTEAFF
>TRBV24-1|-|-|TRBJ2-1
TGTGCCACCAGTGACCAGGGGTTTGGGGAGCAGTTCTTC
CATSDQGFGEQFF
>TRBV6-1|-|TRBD1|TRBJ1-3
TGTGCCAGCAACCGACAGGGCTCTGGAAACACCATATATTTT
CASNRQGSGNTIYF
>TRBV30|-|-|TRBJ1-4
TGTGCCTGGAGTGTACCGAGTGGGGGGTTTAATGAAAAACTGTTTTTT
CAWSVPSGGFNEKLFF
>TRBV28|-|TRBD1|TRBJ1-2
TGTGCCAGCACAGGACAGGGGATTTATGGCTACACCTTC
CASTGQGIYGYTF
>TRBV5-1|-|-|TRBJ1-1
TGCGCCAGCTCCACAGGCGCGCGGAACACTGAAGCTTTCTTT
CASSTGARNTEAFF
>TRBV3-1/TRBV3-2|few|TRBD1|TRBJ1-1
TGTGCCAGCAGCCAAGTCATCGACAGGGCCACTGAAGCTTTCTTT
CASSQVIDRATEAFF
>TRBV19|once|-|TRBJ2-1
TGTGCCAGTAGTATCCGCGGCCCCTACAATGAGCAGTTCTTC
CASSIRGPYNEQFF
>TRBV7-2|-|TRBD2|TRBJ2-5
TGTGCCAGCAGCCCCGAGCGGGGGGGGATCCAGTACTTC
CASSPERGGIQYF
>TRBV27|few|-|TRBJ2-5
TGTGCCAGCAGTTTATCGCGGAACGTCCAAGAGACCCAGTACTTC
CASSLSRNVQETQYF
>TRBV3-1/TRBV3-2|-|-|TRBJ1-5
TGTGCCAGCAGCCGCGCTTTAAAGCAGCCCCAGCATTTT
CASSRALKQPQHF
>TRBV27|-|TRBD2|TRBJ2-5
TGTGCCAGCAGAACAGGAGGGACTAGCGGGATTGGGGAGACCCAGTACTTC
CASRTGGTSGIGETQYF
>TRBV24-1|-|-|TRBJ2-6
TGTGCCACCAGTGAGGCAGGTTTAAGCTCTGGGGCCAACGTCCTGACTTTC
CATSEAGLSSGANVLTF
>TRBV14|-|-|TRBJ1-1
TGTGCCAGCAGCCAAGATCCGACACCGAACACTGAAGCTTTCTTT
CASSQDPTPNTEAFF
>TRBV18|-|-|TRBJ1-2
TGTGCCAGCTCAGCCGGGACTGGGGGTTATGGCTACACCTTC
CASSAGTGGYGYTF
>TRBV2|-|TRBD1|TRBJ1-3
TGTGCCAGCAGTAAAGACAGGGAGCGAAACACCATATATTTT
CASSKDRERNTIYF
>TRBV6-5|once|TRBD1|TRBJ1-4
TGTGCCAGCAGCAGTCGACAGGGGTTGGGAGAAAAACTGTTTTTT
CASSSRQGLGEKLFF
>TRBV6-5|-|-|TRBJ1-1
TGTGCCAGCACCAAGCAGTTAGACAGGAACACTGAAGCTTTCTTT
CASTKQLDRNTEAFF
>TRBV5-1|-|TRBD1|TRBJ1-5
TGCGCCAGCAGCTTAACAGGGGGTAATCAGCCCCAGCATTTT
CASSLTGGNQPQHF
>TRBV27|-|-|TRBJ1-2
TGTGCCAGCAGTCCGGGGATCACTCCGGCTAACTATGGCTACACCTTC
CASSPGITPANYGYTF
>TRBV11-2|few|-|TRBJ1-1
TGTGCCAGCGGCTCGTCGAACACTGAAGCTTTCTTT
CASGSSNTEAFF
>TRBV6-5|-|-|TRBJ1-5
TGTGCCAGCAGCGTTCTTGGCAATCAGCCCCAGCATTTT
CASSVLGNQPQHF
>TRBV5-3|-|TRBD1|TRBJ1-3
TGTGCCAGAAGTGGGGGACAGGGAAGCTCTGGAAACACCATATATTTT
CARSGGQGSSGNTIYF
>TRBV5-1|few|-|TRBJ2-7
TGCGCCAGCAGCTTGCAGGGGACGGACTACGAGCAGTACTTC
CASSLQGTDYEQYF
>TRBV5-1|-|TRBD1|TRBJ2-6
TGCGCCAGCAGCTTCTTCTTGGACAGGAAGTTCTCTGGGGCCAACGTCCTGACTTTC
CASSFFLDRKFSGANVLTF
>TRBV28|-|-|TRBJ1-5
TGTGCCAGCACCTATACTCAGGGAAACAATCAGCCCCAGCATTTT
CASTYTQGNNQPQHF
>TRBV19|once|-|TRBJ1-2
TGTGCCAGTAGTACCCGGGGGATCTATGGCTACACCTTC
CASSTRGIYGYTF
>TRBV3-1/TRBV3-2|few|-|TRBJ1-1
TGTGCCAGCAGCCAAGAGCGAAACCCGCAGGGCAGGATTGTGGGCACTGAAGCTTTCTTT
CASSQERNPQGRIVGTEAFF
>TRBV5-4|-|TRBD2|TRBJ2-7
TGTGCCAGCAGTTCCAACCTAGCGGGGGAGCAGTACTTC
CASSSNLAGEQYF
>TRBV5-8|-|-|TRBJ1-1
TGTGCCAGCAGCTACGGACTCTTGAACACTGAAGCTTTCTTT
CASSYGLLNTEAFF
>TRBV20-1|-|-|TRBJ2-7
TGCAGTGCTAGTATCGGGACCTACGAGCAGTACTTC
CSASIGTYEQYF
>TRBV5-8|-|-|TRBJ1-3
TGTGCCAGCAAACTCCGATCTGGAAACACCATATATTTT
CASKLRSGNTIYF
>TRBV5-1|-|TRBD2|TRBJ2-7
TGCGCCAGCAGCTTGGCGGGGACTAGTGCCTACGAGCAGTACTTC
CASSLAGTSAYEQYF